This T cell receptor beta chain was obtained from a study of blood T cell repertoires in COVID-19. Whole-study context: COVID-19 samples from acute and convalescent phases originated in the United States, Italy and Spain. The cDNA or gDNA used as material had been derived from T cells, B-cell-depleted T cells, or PBMCs.

Repertoires were generated with immunoSEQ multiplex PCR, while TCRdb's copy carries only in-frame clones and drops some. This sample carries under 150,000 clones, around 81% of them seen once, and the ten largest clones take approximately 8.7%. This CDR3 comprises 14 residues. Germline V gene data show CDR1 as MNHEY and CDR2 as SVGAGI. V dropped 7 bases and J dropped 4 bases, with 16 bases sitting between them. Source material: peripheral blood. The origin of this receptor is a man aged 35-49 years with active or convalescent COVID-19. The chain links TRBV6-5 to TRBJ1-2; TRBD1 might be the D (5 bases). CDR3 residues: CASTDGRGSYGYTF. The CDR3 region has the DNA TGTGCCAGCACCGACGGTAGGGGCTCCTATGGCTACACCTTC.